This T cell receptor (beta chain) was found in a study of CXCR3-negative and CXCR3-positive naive CD8 T cells. Overall study: The TRB read total, some 140 million, broke down to about 1.5 +/- 0.3 million reads per library. Points from the study as a whole: Within a donor, both naive subsets shared TRBV-TRBJ usage, unlike memory cells. Hydrophobicity of TRB CDR3s was greater in CXCR3-positive naive cells than in CXCR3-negative naive cells.

About this clonotype: Its antigen is unknown.

UMI-tagged TRB cDNA libraries were built via 5' RACE. TCRdb re-called the 5' RACE reads and catalogs CDR3 proteins one per entry, DNA excluded. The table lists about 86,000 distinct CDR3 sequences. CDR1 is SGHVS and CDR2 is FNYEAQ in the germline V gene. The CDR3 sequence is 13 residues long. The clonotype comes from a human donor in good health. Some clones in this sample may be carry-over from other donors' samples. Sequenced material: naive CXCR3+ CD8+ T cells from blood. Subset reported: CD45RO-CCR7+CD27+CD95- naive CD8+ T cells expressing CXCR3 (TNR3+). The V call is TRBV7-6, the J call TRBJ2-5. The CDR3 spells CASSLVPQETQYF.